This T cell receptor (beta chain) came from a study of regulatory T cells in long-lasting Graves disease. The sample holds many counts of this clonotype. Combining iRepertoire HTBI primers with Arm-PCR of CDR3 regions, the authors built TCR beta libraries. TCRdb reanalysed the multiplex PCR reads using MiXCR and keeps one entry per CDR3 protein. This table has more than 400,000 distinct CDR3 sequences, 15% to 20% appearing once. Time point specified: newly diagnosed GD, antithyroid drugs for less than 3 months. After RNA was extracted from PBMCs, the TCR library was made from it. This sample also appeared in a second study, on T cells in Graves' hyperthyroidism and ophthalmopathy. As reported in that work: Ophthalmopathy was told apart from stable hyperthyroidism by a 13 V-J model.

Sequences were derived from peripheral blood mononuclear cells (PBMCs), sampled at new diagnosis, from a patient treated with antithyroid drugs. The TCR originated in a middle-aged man with Graves disease.

CDR3 in DNA: TGTGCCAGCAGGGGACTAGCGGGAGGGAACGAGCAGTACTTC. Translated, it gives CASRGLAGGNEQYF. The chain couples TRBV27 to TRBJ2-7, with 16 bases lining up with TRBD2. V lost 6 bases to trimming and J lost 5 bases; unmatched junction nucleotides: 1. The CDR3 spans 14 residues. Germline loops: CDR1 MNHEY, CDR2 SMNVEV (reference sequence).